This TCR beta chain was identified in a study of shared clonotypes between healthy human individuals. Overall study context: CD4 naive and memory got three plates each, CD8 naive two, CD8 memory one.

Sequenced by immunoSEQ multiplex PCR; TCRdb stores in-frame clones only, minus some. The sample holds over a million clones, roughly 97% seen once. CD4+ cells yielded CD45RA+ naive and CD45RA-negative memory subsets. CDR3 length: 12 residues. The germline V and J ends were trimmed by 8 bases and 2 bases, with 10 bases remaining between them. Germline V gene lookup returns CDR1 MDHEN and CDR2 SYDVKM. Of note for this clone: Antigen unknown.

General study points: Relative to memory subsets, naive subsets generally showed larger estimated richness. Represented genetic and exposure-history diversity was restricted by having few donors.

The sequence derives from a man aged 30 to 45 in good health. The source material was naive CD4+ T cells sorted from blood. The subset: CD45RA+ positively selected. The chain is built from TRBV28 and TRBJ2-7; D possibly corresponds to TRBD2 (5 bases). The CDR3 nucleotides are TGTGCCAGCCTGAGGGTCCCCTACGAGCAGTACTTC. Translated, it gives CASLRVPYEQYF.